The table lists the clone carrying this T cell receptor (beta chain) with many counts. Its antigen is not identified. This entry comes from a study of early T cells in non-severe SARS-CoV-2 infection. Background on the study: It was bulk RNA from unsorted whole blood that was sequenced, and the chains were unpaired.

Study-wide results and limits: Anti-spike CD8 responses were favored in VDJdb matching, and private and CD4 specificities were missed.

Individual cDNA molecules were tagged with unique molecular identifiers. TCRdb itself ran the 5' RACE reads through MiXCR, one entry per CDR3 protein. The table includes roughly 99,000 distinct CDR3 sequences, approximately 12% detected once. The V gene lost 6 bases and the J gene lost 5 bases, with 13 bases spanning the gap. From germline, CDR1 is SGHDN and CDR2 FVKESK. The CDR3 runs 13 residues. The receptor comes from an adult who was a healthcare worker with PCR-confirmed SARS-CoV-2 infection or an uninfected control (not recorded which). The J gene is TRBJ1-1, the V gene TRBV14, with D hard to call. The sequencing used whole blood, collected at baseline. The CDR3 DNA sequence: TGTGCCAGCAGACGTACATCGCGGACTGAAGCTTTCTTT. As protein: CASRRTSRTEAFF.